This T cell receptor (beta chain) stems from a study of cytomegalovirus exposure and HLA in healthy donors. Study-wide background: Earlier, almost 120 million unique TCR beta sequences were recovered from approximately 180 million T cells by an analysis.

The CDR3 is 14 amino acids. V dropped 6 bases and J dropped 0 bases, with 9 bases sitting between them. Per germline, CDR1 ENHRY and CDR2 SYGVKD. Of note for this clone: Its cognate antigen is unknown.

Whole-study results and caveats: Exclusion applied to some V segments, including TRBV6-2 and TRBV6-3, as they were indistinguishable.

Use of 60 Vbeta and 13 Jbeta primers characterized the PCR. Assay: immunoSEQ multiplex PCR; the TCRdb copy retains only in-frame clones and omits some. The data hold around 300,000 clones, with roughly 70% observed a single time. The TCR comes from a female donor in good health and CMV-seronegative. The chain joins TRBV10-3 to TRBJ1-3; D is perhaps TRBD1 (6 bases). Material for sequencing was PBMCs. DNA of the CDR3: TGTGCCATCAGCCAACAGGGCTCTGGAAACACCATATATTTT. It is translated as CAISQQGSGNTIYF.